This T cell receptor (beta chain) was captured in a study of shared clonotypes between healthy human individuals. The overall study: Each donor contributed plates that comprised three CD4 naive, three CD4 memory, two CD8 naive and one CD8 memory.

As defined, naive CD8 cells were CD45RO-negative and positively selected for CCR7, with terminally differentiated effector memory CD45RA+ cells excluded. The donors, healthy adults who were HIV-negative, had experienced no recent acute infections or vaccinations. Only in-frame clones appear in the TCRdb table, and some are missing; sequencing was by immunoSEQ multiplex PCR. The data contain roughly 600,000 clones, roughly 98% of them singletons. On this clone: Its antigen is unidentified.

Study-level results: The sharing of about 5% of naive CD4 clonotypes was seen across a handful of donors.

CDR1 is SEHNR and CDR2 is FQNEAQ in the germline V gene (reference sequence). The CDR3 covers 14 residues. V lost 2 bases and J 3 bases, leaving 10 bases between the germline ends. The rearrangement links TRBV7-9 to TRBJ1-2, with D unclear. The sequencing sample was made of naive CD8+ T cells sorted from blood. The TCR sequence derives from a man aged 25 to 40 in good health. CDR3 loop: CASSLRQIHYGYTF. The CDR3 nucleotides read TGTGCCAGCAGCTTAAGGCAGATACACTATGGCTACACCTTC.